Below are 17 T cell receptor beta chains sequenced from a single sample in a study of blood T cells in healthy people across ages. A second about 7 to 12 cycle PCR used barcoded and J-beta primers. One entry per CDR3 protein results from TCRdb running MiXCR on the 5' RACE reads. The data contain 1.5 million to 2 million distinct CDR3 sequences, about 39% of them singletons. The specimen sequenced was blood. Receptor source: a human donor in good health.

This clonotype was detected only a few times. CDR3 coding DNA: TGCAGTGCTAGTTTTTTTGGGGGCTGGGTAACTAATGAAAAACTGTTTTTT. Translating it yields CSASFFGGWVTNEKLFF. The V gene is TRBV20-1, the J gene TRBJ1-4, with D perhaps TRBD1 (6 bases). The germline gives CDR1 DFQATT, CDR2 SNEGSKA (reference sequence). The V end lost 3 bases, the J end lost 1 base, and 18 bases lay between the germline ends. CDR3 size: 17 residues.

In DNA, the CDR3 is TGCAGCGTTGGGGAGGCATTACTGAACACTGAAGCTTTCTTT. Translating gives CSVGEALLNTEAFF. The chain links TRBV29-1 to TRBJ1-1; no reliable D call. Germline-derived CDR1 and CDR2 are SQVTM and ANQGSEA. Trimming took 4 bases from V and 0 from J, leaving 12 bases between them. The CDR3 covers 14 residues.

The chain links TRBV7-9 to TRBJ2-7; 8 nucleotides line up with TRBD1. Judging by the DNA end, TRBJ2-5 fits better; the J call may be wrong. The germline V gene has CDR1 SEHNR and CDR2 FQNEAQ (reference sequence). The CDR3 has 15 amino acids. CDR3 in amino acids: CASSYGQGVGETQYF. CDR3 DNA sequence: TGTGCCAGCAGCTATGGACAGGGAGTAGGAGAGACCCAGTACTTC.

This chain uses TRBV9 with TRBJ1-2, with no clear D. The CDR3 runs to 14 residues. Trimming removed 0 bases from V and 2 bases from J, with 8 bases in between. Germline V lookup: CDR1 SGDLS, CDR2 YYNGEE. Here the CDR3 DNA reads TGTGCCAGCAGCGTAGGGGGAGTCAACTATGGCTACACCTTC. This translates into CASSVGGVNYGYTF.

V gene TRBV3-1 combines with J gene TRBJ2-7; either TRBD1 or TRBD2 may fit D (5 bases each). This CDR3 has 15 amino acids. V was shortened by 1 base and J by 0 bases, with 10 bases between the two germline ends. CDR1 is LGHDT, CDR2 YNNKEL, per germline (reference sequence). In nucleotides, the CDR3 is TGTGCCAGCAGCCAAGGCCAGGGACCCTCCTACGAGCAGTACTTC. Residues: CASSQGQGPSYEQYF.

The chain recombines TRBV20-1 with TRBJ2-5, with 7 bases that match TRBD2. V lost 2 bases to trimming and J lost 4 bases; unmatched junction nucleotides: 4. This CDR3 has 13 residues. Germline V gene lookup returns CDR1 DFQATT and CDR2 SNEGSKA (reference sequence). CDR3 coding DNA: TGCAGTGCTAGAATAACTAGCGCAGAGACCCAGTACTTC. Residues: CSARITSAETQYF.

The chain employs TRBV6-5 and TRBJ1-1; a weak D match, TRBD1 (5 bases). The CDR3 is 15 amino acids. Germline values: CDR1 MNHEY, CDR2 SVGAGI. Trimming left V 8 bases short and J 1 base short, with 17 bases between. The CDR3 loop is CASHTPGGENTEAFF. The CDR3 DNA reads as TGTGCCAGCCATACCCCCGGGGGGGAGAACACTGAAGCTTTCTTT.

The gene calls are TRBV20-1 and TRBJ2-5, with 9 positions matching TRBD2. The CDR3 contains 16 residues. Germline CDR1 and CDR2: DFQATT and SNEGSKA (reference sequence). V shed 3 bases and J 0 bases; nucleotides not matched to a gene: 8. The CDR3 sequence is CSASRERGAYQETQYF. As DNA, the CDR3 is TGCAGTGCTAGCCGGGAGCGGGGGGCGTACCAAGAGACCCAGTACTTC.

The V gene is TRBV11-2, the J gene TRBJ2-1, with D maybe TRBD2 (5 bases). Trimming left V 1 base short and J 7 bases short, with 11 bases between. The CDR3 is made up of 14 amino acids. CDR1 is SGHAT, CDR2 FQNNGV, per germline. The CDR3 bases are TGTGCCAGCAGCTTAGCCGGGGTAAGAAATGAGCAGTTCTTC. Translated, it gives CASSLAGVRNEQFF. The complete variable domain, with remaining parts taken from reference TRBV11-2 and TRBJ2-1, reads EAGVAQSPRYKIIEKRQSVAFWCNPISGHATLYWYQQILGQGPKLLIQFQNNGVVDDSQLPKDRFSAERLKGVDSTLKIQPAKLEDSAVYLCASSLAGVRNEQFFGPGTRLTVL.

The chain employs TRBV7-2 and TRBJ2-4; tentative D call: TRBD1 (7 bases). With 2 bases removed from V and 13 bases from J, the gap between germline ends came to 21 bases. Germline V gives CDR1 SGHTA, CDR2 FQGNSA. The CDR3 sequence is 15 residues long. CDR3 residues: CASSLRSGGNNEQYF. CDR3 coding DNA: TGTGCCAGCAGCTTAAGGTCAGGGGGGAACAATGAGCAGTACTTC.

V is TRBV3-1 and J is TRBJ1-5; unclear D gene. CDR1 LGHDT and CDR2 YNNKEL come from the germline V gene (reference sequence). This CDR3 has 15 residues. Trimming stripped 5 bases from V and 0 bases from J, with 11 bases between. CDR3 sequence reads: CASSATPYSNQPQHF. The DNA of the CDR3 is TGTGCCAGCAGCGCGACACCTTATAGCAATCAGCCCCAGCATTTT.

This clonotype was observed a few times. The rearrangement joins TRBV20-1 to TRBJ2-1; TRBD1 matches at 9 bases. V lost 4 bases to trimming and J lost 4 bases; unmatched junction nucleotides: 5. CDR1 is DFQATT and CDR2 is SNEGSKA in the germline V gene (reference sequence). This CDR3 comprises 14 residues. In nucleotides, the CDR3 is TGCAGTGCTACACAGGGGGCGGGTTACAATGAGCAGTTCTTC. Translated, it gives CSATQGAGYNEQFF.

V usage is TRBV19 and J usage is TRBJ2-1, with unresolved D. This CDR3 has 13 amino acids. Germline CDR1 reads LNHDA; CDR2 reads SQIVND (reference sequence). With 0 bases removed from V and 4 bases from J, the gap between germline ends came to 4 bases. CDR3 in amino acids: CASSIDGYNEQFF. CDR3 DNA: TGTGCCAGTAGTATAGACGGTTACAATGAGCAGTTCTTC.

This rearrangement joins TRBV5-1 to TRBJ2-4; 9 bases match TRBD2. TRBJ2-7 matches the DNA end more closely, so the J call is doubtful. The CDR3 spans 16 residues. Germline CDR1 SGHRS, CDR2 YFSETQ. The CDR3 DNA sequence: TGCGCCAGCAGCTTGGTTTGGGGACTAGCCGTCTACGAGCAGTACTTC. Amino acids: CASSLVWGLAVYEQYF.

This clonotype was seen more than once but under ten times. CDR3 residues: CSDQHNGDTQYF. Here the CDR3 DNA reads TGCAGCGACCAACACAATGGGGATACGCAGTATTTT. The chain has TRBV29-1 and TRBJ2-3; unclear D gene. The CDR3 covers 12 residues. V lost 7 bases and J 6 bases, leaving 14 bases between the germline ends. Germline CDR1 and CDR2: SQVTM and ANQGSEA.

The gene calls are TRBV7-2 and TRBJ2-1; D is unclear. This CDR3 is built from 12 residues. The V and J ends lost 5 bases and 9 bases respectively, with 11 bases between them. CDR1 SGHTA and CDR2 FQGNSA come from the germline V gene. CDR3 sequence (DNA): TGTGCCAGCAGCCAACTAAACGGTGAGCAGTTCTTC. It codes for CASSQLNGEQFF.

This clonotype was seen more than once but under ten times. This chain uses TRBV6-1 with TRBJ2-7; possibly TRBD2 for D (5 bases). This CDR3 is built from 15 residues. V lost 5 bases and J 4 bases, leaving 18 bases between the germline ends. The germline V gene has CDR1 MNHNS and CDR2 SASEGT. The CDR3 here is CASSPAAGPEYEQYF. The CDR3 DNA is TGTGCCAGCAGTCCCGCGGCGGGTCCGGAATACGAGCAGTACTTC.